One sample yielded the 5 T cell receptor beta chains listed below, sequenced in a study of T cell responses to AZD1222 COVID-19 vaccine (TCRdb year 2021). Reading the label with the study, this specimen's time point is: about 28 days (+/-7) after the second vaccine dose. Library prep was done by the immunoSEQ multiplex PCR assay. The source is immuneACCESS, and TCRdb retained only in-frame sequences with V and J called. Part of the clones is not carried over; for the studies checked, unresolved V genes explain less than half of this, and the remainder is unexplained. A total of more than 40,000 clones appear in this sample, about 90% of them only once. The ten largest clones add up to about 40% of the sample. The sample in question was peripheral blood, obtained 28 days after the second AZD1222 dose. These receptors all come from an adult who received the AZD1222 COVID-19 vaccine.

This sequence joins TRBV11-3 and TRBJ2-7, with D perhaps TRBD2 (6 bases). Germline CDR1 and CDR2: SGHNT and YENEEA. V was shortened by 5 bases and J by 5 bases, with 19 bases between the two germline ends. The CDR3 runs to 15 residues. Written as DNA, the CDR3 is TGTGCCAGCAGCCCCGGAACCGGGCCTAGCGACGAGCAGTACTTC. Protein sequence: CASSPGTGPSDEQYF.

This clone was counted between two and nine times. This sequence joins TRBV11-2 and TRBJ1-1; D remains unclear. V lost 2 bases to trimming and J lost 1 base, with 8 bases between them. Germline V gene data show CDR1 as SGHAT and CDR2 as FQNNGV. The CDR3 consists of 14 residues. CDR3 amino acids: CASSLLGSNTEAFF. In DNA, the CDR3 is TGTGCCAGCAGCTTACTGGGTTCGAACACTGAAGCTTTCTTT.

The V and J genes are TRBV11-3 and TRBJ2-2; 15 bases agree with TRBD2. The CDR3 length is 20 residues. Germline lookup yields CDR1 SGHNT and CDR2 YENEEA. V lost 5 bases, J lost 3 bases, and 13 bases stayed unmatched. The CDR3 nucleotides are TGTGCCAGCAGCGCGGCTCCCGGGACTAGCGGGGGGATCTACACCGGGGAGCTGTTTTTT. It specifies CASSAAPGTSGGIYTGELFF.

The chain employs TRBV4-3 and TRBJ2-2; 8 bases map to TRBD1. Germline V gene data show CDR1 as LGHNA and CDR2 as YSLEER. J gave up 2 bases and V 1 base, and 3 bases lay outside the gene matches. The CDR3 extends over 16 amino acids. The CDR3: CASSQGAGGNTGELFF. DNA of the CDR3: TGCGCCAGCAGCCAAGGGGCAGGGGGCAACACCGGGGAGCTGTTTTTT.

The rearrangement joins TRBV6-2 or TRBV6-3 to TRBJ1-2; the match to TRBD1 covers 8 bases. This CDR3 has 16 residues. V was pared by 5 bases and J by 4 bases, with 12 bases of the junction left unmatched. Germline CDR1 MNHEY, CDR2 SVGEGT. The CDR3 sequence is CASSLRQGRRIYGYTF. The CDR3 DNA follows: TGTGCCAGCAGTCTCCGACAGGGGCGAAGGATCTATGGCTACACCTTC.